Below, one TCR beta chain is given with its context. Its antigen is unknown. The V end lost 4 bases, the J end lost 2 bases, and 6 bases lay between the germline ends. Germline V gene sequence: CDR1 SEHNR, CDR2 FQNEAQ (reference sequence). This CDR3 has 14 residues. The sample is drawn from a study of T-cell reconstitution after alpha-beta-depleted transplantation in children. Findings of the study overall: A year had passed since transplant, and T-cell counts and diversity by then came mostly from newly produced T cells. Surviving recipient T cells and thymic progenitors accounted for the high day-60 TCRbeta diversity observed in some patients.

For TCRbeta, the library was prepared with unique molecular identifiers. One entry per CDR3 protein, called by TCRdb with MiXCR from the PCR reads. Of around 600,000 distinct CDR3 sequences listed, about 23% are singletons. This clonotype was obtained from a boy less than two years old who had a stem cell transplant for acute myeloid leukemia, so the T cells may come from the graft donor. This sequence joins TRBV7-9 and TRBJ2-6; D perhaps matches TRBD2 (5 bases). The starting material was PBMCs, mostly from graft donor cells, obtained 360 days after TCRalphabeta/CD19-depleted stem cell transplant. The CDR3 bases are TGTGCCAGCAGCTGGGGAGCTGGGGCCAACGTCCTGACTTTC. Translated, it gives CASSWGAGANVLTF.